Below, 26 T cell receptor beta chains from the same sample are listed, as sequenced in a study of glioma-infiltrating T cells. The iRepertoire nested amplicon-rescue multiplex PCR amplified TCR alpha and beta CDR3s from RNA. TCRdb re-analysed the multiplex PCR reads in MiXCR, keeping a single row per CDR3 protein. The data contain more than 350,000 distinct CDR3 sequences, approximately 42% of them singletons. What was sequenced was glioma tissue, nonneoplastic brain tissue, or PBMCs (not recorded which). Every receptor here comes from a human donor with low-grade glioma or glioblastoma, undergoing nonglioma brain surgery, or in good health (not recorded which).

As for this clonotype: A much larger clone differs from this one at a single base, so this may be a read error. The chain combines TRBV27 with TRBJ2-3; the match to TRBD2 covers 7 bases. Per the germline V gene, CDR1 is MNHEY and CDR2 is SMNVEV (reference sequence). The CDR3 extends over 16 amino acids. Unmatched junction bases numbered 12, after V lost 6 bases and J lost 3 bases. The CDR3 coding sequence is TGTGCCAGCAGCCTCATCCTAGCGGCGGGGACAGATACGCAGTATTTT. As protein: CASSLILAAGTDTQYF.

V is TRBV10-3 and J is TRBJ2-7; 8 positions match TRBD1. Trimming at V came to 0 bases and at J to 3 bases, leaving 7 bases not matched to a gene. This CDR3 comprises 16 residues. Germline V gene data show CDR1 as ENHRY and CDR2 as SYGVKD. DNA of the CDR3: TGTGCCATCAGTGAGTCGACAGGGGCCAACATCTACGAGCAGTACTTC. It translates to CAISESTGANIYEQYF.

This chain links TRBV5-1 with TRBJ2-7; no clear D. Trimming shortened V by 0 bases and J by 2 bases, and 12 bases separated the two germline ends. In germline, CDR1 is SGHRS, CDR2 YFSETQ. The CDR3 runs to 15 residues. DNA for the CDR3: TGCGCCAGCAGCTTGGTTTCCCAGTCAACCTACGAGCAGTACTTC. Its protein is CASSLVSQSTYEQYF.

This clonotype has just a few counts. The chain has TRBV6-5 and TRBJ1-5, with D possibly matching TRBD1 (5 bases). The CDR3 is 18 residues long. Germline V gene data show CDR1 as MNHEY and CDR2 as SVGAGI. Trimming shortened V by 0 bases and J by 1 base, and 16 bases separated the two germline ends. The CDR3 DNA reads as TGTGCCAGCAGTTACTCGTCTTACTCCAAGGGGAGCAATCAGCCCCAGCATTTT. Its translation: CASSYSSYSKGSNQPQHF.

This chain uses TRBV7-2 with TRBJ2-5; 7 bases agree with TRBD2. The CDR3 totals 16 residues. The junction had 14 bases not matched to a gene; V was cut back by 5 bases and J by 5 bases. CDR1 and CDR2 from the germline V gene are SGHTA and FQGNSA. CDR3 bases: TGTGCCAGCAGCAGATCTAGCGGAGGGAGCGGGGAGACCCAGTACTTC. It is translated as CASSRSSGGSGETQYF.

This clonotype was found many times. The chain joins TRBV28 to TRBJ1-1, with TRBD1 as a possible D gene (6 bases). CDR1 and CDR2 from the germline V gene are MDHEN and SYDVKM. V gave up 6 bases and J gave up 4 bases, with 18 bases separating them. This CDR3 has 15 amino acids. The CDR3: CASRLGWGLTTEAFF. For the CDR3, the DNA is TGTGCCAGCAGACTTGGGTGGGGGCTTACCACTGAAGCTTTCTTT.

This clonotype came up once. Because it lacks the conserved phenylalanine or tryptophan at the end, this CDR3 is likely a read error. The genes are TRBV25-1 and TRBJ1-2; D not certain. The germline gives CDR1 MGHDK, CDR2 SYGVNS. The V end was cut by 1 base, the J end by 5 bases, with 11 bases between. CDR3 length: 14 amino acids. CDR3 in DNA: TGTGCCAGCAGTGAATTGGGAAGGACTTATGGCTACACCTCC. Its translation: CASSELGRTYGYTS.

This clonotype was seen ten or more times. The chain joins TRBV6-1 to TRBJ1-5; D unresolved. The CDR3 has 15 amino acids. From germline, CDR1 is MNHNS and CDR2 SASEGT. V shed 7 bases and J shed 5 bases, with 18 bases lying between them. The CDR3 protein is CASIPGRVFYQPQHF. In DNA form, the CDR3 reads TGTGCCAGCATTCCTGGACGGGTTTTTTATCAGCCCCAGCATTTT.

A remark on this clonotype: A much larger clone differs by one base, so this may be a read error. The rearrangement links TRBV15 to TRBJ2-1; D might be TRBD2 (6 bases). V was trimmed by 2 bases and J by 10 bases, leaving 21 bases between them. Germline-derived CDR1 and CDR2 are LNHNV and YYDKDF (reference sequence). The CDR3 spans 16 residues. CDR3: CATSRKGLTVSYEQFF. CDR3 nucleotides: TGTGCCACCAGCAGAAAGGGACTCACCGTCTCCTACGAGCAGTTCTTC.

Worth noting for this clonotype: A clone one base away is much larger, so this may be a read error. This chain connects TRBV27 to TRBJ2-7; D gene unclear. V gave up 0 bases and J gave up 0 bases, with 6 bases separating them. CDR1 is MNHEY and CDR2 is SMNVEV in the germline V gene (reference sequence). The length of the CDR3 is 14 residues. As DNA, the CDR3 is TGTGCCAGCAGTTTATCGGCGTTCTCCTACGAGCAGTACTTC. Encoded protein: CASSLSAFSYEQYF.

As for this clonotype: The junction departs from germline at one end; a sequencing error may be responsible. The chain employs TRBV13 and TRBJ1-4, with a possible D match to TRBD1 (5 bases). This CDR3 spans 15 amino acids. CDR1 is PRHDT, CDR2 FYEKMQ, per germline (reference sequence). DNA of the CDR3: TGTGCCAGCAGCGTAGGCAGGGCTCCGTATGAAAAACTGTTTTTT. It is translated as CASSVGRAPYEKLFF.

This clonotype occurred many times. The gene calls are TRBV6-2 or TRBV6-3 and TRBJ1-1; possibly TRBD1 for D (5 bases). V lost 7 bases and J 0 bases, leaving 9 bases between the germline ends. This CDR3 comprises 13 residues. Germline loops: CDR1 MNHEY, CDR2 SVGEGT. The CDR3 loop reads CASMDTMNTEAFF. As DNA, the CDR3 is TGTGCCAGCATGGACACAATGAACACTGAAGCTTTCTTT.

The chain combines TRBV20-1 with TRBJ2-4; 7 bases are shared with TRBD1. V was pared by 3 bases and J by 12 bases, with 5 bases of the junction left unmatched. This CDR3 contains 11 residues. The germline gives CDR1 DFQATT, CDR2 SNEGSKA (reference sequence). The DNA of the CDR3 is TGCAGTGCTAGTCGACAGGGCCCTCAGTACTTC. This gives the protein CSASRQGPQYF.

This clonotype was seen only once. A read error may explain this, as a much larger clone is one base away. The genes are TRBV6-2 or TRBV6-3 and TRBJ2-7, with TRBD2 matching over 7 bases. The CDR3 is made up of 16 amino acids. Germline CDR1 MNHEY, CDR2 SVGEGT. This CDR3 reads CASSPSLWEGLYEQDF. The CDR3, as DNA: TGTGCCAGCAGTCCGTCTTTGTGGGAGGGCCTATACGAGCAGGACTTC.

The rearrangement joins TRBV29-1 to TRBJ2-7; the match to TRBD1 covers 7 bases. The CDR3 has 13 residues. With 5 bases clipped from V and 1 base from J, the junction kept 5 bases outside the gene matches. In germline, CDR1 is SQVTM, CDR2 ANQGSEA. The chain's CDR3 is CSVIRTGSYEQYF. CDR3 nucleotides: TGCAGCGTTATACGGACAGGTTCCTACGAGCAGTACTTC.

The rearrangement uses TRBV4-3 and TRBJ1-2, with D perhaps TRBD1 (6 bases). Per germline, CDR1 LGHNA and CDR2 YSLEER. Between the trimmed V and J ends, which lost 0 bases and 3 bases, there was a span of 11 bases. This CDR3 comprises 15 residues. CDR3 nucleotides: TGCGCCAGCAGCCAAGAAGCAGGGGAGGACTATGGCTACACCTTC. This codes for CASSQEAGEDYGYTF.

Points on this clonotype: A much larger clone lies a single base off, so this may be a read error. This chain uses TRBV27 with TRBJ2-1, with TRBD2 matching over 10 bases. The ends lost 9 bases at V and 12 bases at J; junction bases unmatched: 11. CDR1 MNHEY and CDR2 SMNVEV come from the germline V gene (reference sequence). CDR3 length: 13 amino acids. Written as DNA, the CDR3 is TGTGCCAGAGAATCTAGCGGGAGAGCATTGCAGTTCTTC. It translates to CARESSGRALQFF.

This clonotype was detected a few times. The rearrangement uses TRBV7-8 and TRBJ1-1; a possible D gene is TRBD1 (5 bases). Trimming took 2 bases from V and 11 from J, leaving 18 bases between them. The CDR3 has 14 amino acids. Germline V CDR1 and CDR2: SGHVS, FQNEAQ. The CDR3 DNA reads TGTGCCAGCAGCTTACAGGCAGGGTTATCTTTTGCTTTCTTT. It codes for CASSLQAGLSFAFF.

Remarks on this clonotype: A much bigger clone sits one base away, suggesting this may be a read error. The chain combines TRBV28 with TRBJ2-3, with D hard to call. Germline lookup yields CDR1 MDHEN and CDR2 SYDVKM. V lost 2 bases and J lost 7, with 10 bases in between. This CDR3 is 13 amino acids long. The CDR3 loop is CASSLPFVNTQYF. The CDR3 bases are TGTGCCAGCAGTTTACCTTTTGTAAATACGCAGTATTTT.

This chain connects TRBV12-3 or TRBV12-4 to TRBJ2-3; D gene ambiguous. The CDR3 covers 14 residues. Trimming took 3 bases from V and 2 from J, leaving 9 bases between them. The CDR3 coding sequence is TGTGCCAGCAGTTTCGCGGCGATCACAGATACGCAGTATTTT. Translating it yields CASSFAAITDTQYF.

CDR3 in DNA: TGTGCCAGCAGCGAGAGCGGAAGCCACTACGAGCAGTACTTC. Its translation is CASSESGSHYEQYF. This sequence joins TRBV3-1 and TRBJ2-7, with a tentative D call TRBD2 (5 bases). The length of the CDR3 is 14 residues. The V gene's germline CDR1 is LGHDT and CDR2 YNNKEL (reference sequence). V lost 5 bases and J 3 bases, leaving 14 bases between the germline ends.

This chain's CDR3 is CASSAQHYSNQPQHF. The CDR3 DNA reads as TGTGCCAGTAGTGCACAGCACTATAGCAATCAGCCCCAGCATTTT. The chain joins TRBV19 to TRBJ1-5; D is unresolved. The V gene's germline CDR1 is LNHDA and CDR2 SQIVND (reference sequence). V was cut by 5 bases and J by 0 bases, with 11 bases left in between. This CDR3 is 15 amino acids long.

The CDR3 DNA is TGTGCCAGCAGCTTAGGGGCTAGCGGGAGTTATGAGCAGTTCTTC. Its translation: CASSLGASGSYEQFF. V gene TRBV11-2 combines with J gene TRBJ2-7; TRBD2 matches 10 bases. The closer fit of TRBJ2-1 to the DNA end suggests the J call may be wrong. Germline loops: CDR1 SGHAT, CDR2 FQNNGV. The CDR3 loop spans 15 amino acids.

V is TRBV28 and J is TRBJ2-7; TRBD1 matches 7 bases. The V gene end was trimmed by 5 bases and the J gene end by 0 bases; junction bases not matched to a gene: 7. The V gene's germline CDR1 is MDHEN and CDR2 SYDVKM. The CDR3 is 15 residues long. CDR3 coding DNA: TGTGCCAGCAGTCCCCTCACAGGGGCCTCCTACGAGCAGTACTTC. It is translated as CASSPLTGASYEQYF. The variable domain in full, completed from reference TRBV28 and TRBJ2-7, reads DVKVTQSSRYLVKRTGEKVFLECVQDMDHENMFWYRQDPGLGLRLIYFSYDVKMKEKGDIPEGYSVSREKKERFSLILESASTNQTSMYLCASSPLTGASYEQYFGPGTRLTVT.

At least ten counts were recorded for this clonotype. The chain is built from TRBV20-1 and TRBJ2-3, with 9 bases that match TRBD1. Trimming at V came to 3 bases and at J to 2 bases, leaving 6 bases not matched to a gene. Per the germline V gene, CDR1 is DFQATT and CDR2 is SNEGSKA (reference sequence). The CDR3 runs to 15 residues. DNA for the CDR3: TGCAGTGCTAGCGTACAGGGGGCCTTCACAGATACGCAGTATTTT. Encoded protein: CSASVQGAFTDTQYF.

Worth noting for this clonotype: Given a much more abundant clone one base away, this may be a read error. V usage is TRBV6-2 or TRBV6-3 and J usage is TRBJ2-7; TRBD1 or TRBD2 may be the D gene (5 bases each). This CDR3 is 14 amino acids long. The V and J ends lost 2 bases and 6 bases respectively, with 14 bases between them. The germline V gene encodes CDR1 MNHEY and CDR2 SVGEGT. The CDR3 region is CASSYVGRNSEQYF. The CDR3 DNA sequence: TGTGCCAGCAGTTACGTGGGACGGAACAGCGAGCAGTACTTC.